This T cell receptor (beta chain) was found in a study of shared T cell receptors in the human thymus. Profiling relied on immunoSEQ multiplex PCR, and the TCRdb table lists in-frame clones only, not all of them. The sample records 450,000 to 650,000 clones, approximately 78% being singletons. V lost 2 bases and J 1 base, leaving 6 bases between the germline ends. The CDR3 is 13 residues long. From germline, CDR1 is MDHEN and CDR2 SYDVKM. This same sample was also taken into another study, of human thymus T cells. Turning to that study: Thymus specimens were resections from corrective heart surgery.

Material: thymocytes. J is TRBJ2-7 and V is TRBV28; tentative D call: TRBD2 (5 bases). This TCR was recovered from a boy in the first two years of life with a congenital heart defect. CDR3 loop: CASSLGGSYEQYF. The DNA for the CDR3 is TGTGCCAGCAGTTTAGGAGGTTCCTACGAGCAGTACTTC.